The sequence of this TCR beta chain was determined in a study of molecular identifiers for immune sequencing clone quantification (dated by TCRdb to 2016 to 2019). Regarding the complete study: For a replicate experiment, the RNA from either about 20,000 or 100,000 naive CD8 T cells was divided into five aliquots, and four of those aliquots went on to sequencing. This methods study used CD8 T cells to benchmark TCR RNA copy counting and molecular-identifier clustering-based TCR repertoire sequencing (MIDCIRS).

The CDR3 spans 15 residues, from the cysteine through the phenylalanine. CDR3 DNA only is kept here, 45 bases in frame from base 1. V is cut by 1 base and J by 0 bases, and the space between the germline ends is 10 bases. The germline V gene specifies SGHTA as CDR1 and FQGNSA as CDR2. What the authors observed across the whole study: When barcode sub-clustering was left out, chimeric consensus sequences inflated TCR diversity, with chimeras reaching as high as 47%. Spiked-in Jurkat TCR RNA (10 copies' worth), which is not part of the donor repertoire, was contained in the naive libraries. Even against a background of 800,000 to 1,000,000 naive CD8 T cells, spiked-in Jurkat TCR RNA amounting to a single cell's worth was reported to be detectable. Modeling gave around 3 recovered TCR RNA copies per cell versus about 10 by digital PCR, implying roughly 28% capture efficiency. In CMV-specific effector cells, clones with more than 20 RNA copies contained over 97% of molecules, whereas in naive cells such clones contained under 1% of molecules. Highly expanded clone sizes could be underestimated because identical TCR molecules may share a barcode.

The library was prepared using PCR. Data came from a NextSeq 500. Bulk TCR libraries were generated as previously described, with the TCR primers listed in Table S5 used. The Qiagen AllPrep DNA/RNA kit was used to purify total RNA. Before any analysis, reads coming from multiple sequencing runs of the same library were combined into one pool. In the paper's pipeline: Reads were retained only if an exact TCR constant sequence was present, and the retained reads were trimmed to 150 nt and grouped according to their 12-nt molecular barcodes. Within each barcode group, reads were sub-clustered at a 15% Levenshtein threshold, and quality-weighted consensus sequences were built per RNA molecule. Non-functional sequences were discarded, and so were lower-count sequences lying one edit away from another sequence. Based on fitting two negative binomial distributions, any barcode sub-cluster with under 20% of the maximum read count was discarded. Through fastp at Q25 and MiXCR, TCRdb rebuilt clones from the public reads, retaining in-frame beta chains. A single entry per CDR3 protein holds the most common genes and DNA from its merged rows. For this entry, the V and J calls and clone size follow TCRdb and not the study's own pipeline. The table for this sample lists 97,000 or so distinct CDR3 sequences; 20% to 30% of them were counted only once. Under 1% of the sample belongs to the ten largest clones.

Naive CD8 T cell libraries were made from around 18,000 to 910,000 sorted cells using 10%, 30% or 50% of purified RNA. Naive CD8 T cells were FACS-sorted as CD8+CD4-CCR7+CD45RA+ on a BD FACSAria II into RLT Plus buffer. Detection sensitivity was tested by spiking Jurkat RNA equal to roughly ten TCR copies' worth into samples containing roughly 17,000-1,100,000 naive CD8 T cells. CD8 T cells were enriched with RosetteSep CD8+ T Cell Enrichment Cocktail and Ficoll-Paque, followed by ACK red cell lysis. This clonotype was counted only a few times. Its antigen is not yet known. Base qualities are not at hand, and no much larger clone is one base apart.

The chain joins TRBV7-2 to TRBJ2-7; the D gene remains uncertain. This clonotype was obtained from a human donor in good health. Some libraries in this study had Jurkat cell RNA spiked in. Sequenced: naive CD8+ T cells from blood, with Jurkat cell RNA spiked in. In the paper's terms, the cell subset or site label means: FACS-sorted CD8+CD4-CCR7+CD45RA+ naive T cells. The CDR3 protein sequence reads: CASSLDILYSYEQYF. The DNA sequence follows: TGTGCCAGCAGCTTAGACATCTTATACTCCTACGAGCAGTACTTC.